These 28 T cell receptor beta chains were all obtained from the same sample, sequenced in a study of blood T cell dynamics during melanoma immunotherapy. Described time point: week 3, after first cycle of checkpoint inhibitor. Some clones are missing from TCRdb's copy, which holds only in-frame ones; the method was immunoSEQ multiplex PCR. The table has roughly 1,000 clones, 80% to 95% seen once; the top ten hold approximately 6.3%. The starting material was effector memory CD8+ T cells from blood, obtained from a patient treated with checkpoint blockade. The receptors here all came from a human donor with melanoma.

This chain links TRBV27 with TRBJ2-7; TRBD1 aligns across 9 bases. Germline lookup yields CDR1 MNHEY and CDR2 SMNVEV (reference sequence). CDR3 size: 13 residues. V trimming: 8 bases; J trimming: 4 bases; junction bases outside the gene matches: 6. The CDR3 is CASGQGMGYEQYF. DNA of the CDR3: TGTGCCAGCGGACAGGGGATGGGGTACGAGCAGTACTTC.

The chain uses TRBV11-2 and TRBJ2-7, with 7 bases aligning to TRBD1. J lost 2 bases, V lost 5 bases, and 9 bases had no gene match. The CDR3 length is 15 residues. Germline CDR1 and CDR2: SGHAT and FQNNGV. CDR3 nucleotides: TGTGCCAGCAGCCTCGGGACAGATCTTACCTACGAGCAGTACTTC. Translation gives CASSLGTDLTYEQYF. The whole variable domain, remainder taken from reference TRBV11-2 and TRBJ2-7, is EAGVAQSPRYKIIEKRQSVAFWCNPISGHATLYWYQQILGQGPKLLIQFQNNGVVDDSQLPKDRFSAERLKGVDSTLKIQPAKLEDSAVYLCASSLGTDLTYEQYFGPGTRLTVT.

Only one count was recorded for this clone. In DNA form, the CDR3 reads TGTGCCAGCAGTCTTCCCCCCGGGGAGCTGTTTTTT. It codes for CASSLPPGELFF. The chain links TRBV27 to TRBJ2-2; D call uncertain. Trimming removed 5 bases from V and 6 bases from J, with 7 bases in between. This CDR3 has 12 residues. Germline CDR1 and CDR2: MNHEY and SMNVEV (reference sequence).

This chain connects TRBV27 to TRBJ1-4; D gene ambiguous. The germline gives CDR1 MNHEY, CDR2 SMNVEV (reference sequence). The V and J ends lost 6 bases and 4 bases respectively, with 9 bases between them. The CDR3 extends over 13 amino acids. In DNA, the CDR3 is TGTGCCAGCAGCACAGTCGTTAATGAAAAACTGTTTTTT. Translated: CASSTVVNEKLFF.

This clone was counted a single time. This chain connects TRBV7-3 to TRBJ1-1; 10 bases match TRBD1. Germline CDR1 is SGHTA and CDR2 is FQGTGA. The CDR3 extends over 13 amino acids. Losses at the gene ends were 5 bases for V and 10 bases for J; bases not matched to a gene: 7. DNA of the CDR3: TGTGCCAGCAGCCACGACAGGGGGCTTGTAGCTTTCTTT. As protein: CASSHDRGLVAFF.

The chain is built from TRBV28 and TRBJ1-6, with D perhaps TRBD1 (5 bases). From germline, CDR1 is MDHEN and CDR2 SYDVKM. This CDR3 comprises 15 residues. The V and J ends lost 7 bases and 9 bases respectively, with 19 bases between them. The CDR3 spells CASIHLVGGGSPLHF. The CDR3 DNA sequence: TGTGCCAGCATCCACCTTGTCGGTGGGGGTTCACCCCTCCACTTT.

The gene calls are TRBV19 and TRBJ1-1, with D possibly matching TRBD1 (5 bases). CDR1 is LNHDA, CDR2 SQIVND, per germline (reference sequence). The CDR3 loop spans 13 amino acids. V lost 3 bases and J 6 bases, leaving 11 bases between the germline ends. The CDR3 coding sequence is TGTGCCAGTAGTATGGGGGGATGGGCTGAAGCTTTCTTT. Translation gives CASSMGGWAEAFF.

This clone has only one observation. The chain employs TRBV28 and TRBJ2-5; D may be TRBD1 or TRBD2 (5 bases each). The CDR3 runs 14 residues. The germline CDR1 and CDR2 sequences are MDHEN and SYDVKM. V lost 3 bases and J lost 1, with 9 bases in between. The DNA of the CDR3 is TGTGCCAGCAGTTTTTCGGGGCTCCAAGAGACCCAGTACTTC. Its protein is CASSFSGLQETQYF.

This clone has a single count. The V gene is TRBV19, the J gene TRBJ2-2; D is unclear. The CDR3 runs to 11 residues. Per the germline V gene, CDR1 is LNHDA and CDR2 is SQIVND (reference sequence). V shed 7 bases and J shed 4 bases, with 4 bases lying between them. In DNA form, the CDR3 reads TGTGCCAGTACCAGCACCGGGGAGCTGTTTTTT. This sequence encodes CASTSTGELFF.

The J gene is TRBJ1-2, the V gene TRBV28; no clear D gene. V lost 5 bases to trimming and J lost 4 bases, with 14 bases between them. The CDR3 contains 14 residues. CDR1 is MDHEN and CDR2 is SYDVKM in the germline V gene. CDR3 in amino acids: CASSPGPLAYGYTF. The CDR3 DNA reads TGTGCCAGCAGTCCCGGGCCGTTAGCCTATGGCTACACCTTC.

The genes are TRBV4-3 and TRBJ2-5; the match to TRBD2 covers 10 bases. CDR1 is LGHNA and CDR2 is YSLEER in the germline V gene. V shed 0 bases and J 3 bases; nucleotides not matched to a gene: 4. The CDR3 spans 16 residues. CDR3 residues: CASSQDLAGVEETQYF. Here the CDR3 DNA reads TGCGCCAGCAGCCAAGACCTAGCGGGAGTGGAAGAGACCCAGTACTTC.

V is TRBV11-2 and J is TRBJ2-1; 12 positions match TRBD2. This CDR3 has 15 amino acids. CDR1 SGHAT and CDR2 FQNNGV come from the germline V gene. The V segment lost 8 bases and the J segment 12 bases; nucleotides outside the gene matches: 14. CDR3 amino acids: CASSAPTSGRSRQFF. The CDR3 DNA is TGTGCCAGCTCTGCCCCCACTAGCGGGAGGTCCCGGCAGTTCTTC.

The chain combines TRBV27 with TRBJ2-5; 10 nucleotides align to TRBD2. The CDR3 consists of 15 residues. Germline V gene sequence: CDR1 MNHEY, CDR2 SMNVEV (reference sequence). After removal of 5 bases from V and 4 bases from J, the junction contained 7 bases not matched to a gene. For the CDR3, the DNA is TGTGCCAGCAGTCTAGAGCGGGAGGGCCGAGAGACCCAGTACTTC. Translating gives CASSLEREGRETQYF.

The J gene is TRBJ1-5, the V gene TRBV28; D is uncertain. Germline values: CDR1 MDHEN, CDR2 SYDVKM. The CDR3 spans 14 residues. V lost 3 bases, J lost 2 bases, and 8 bases lay in between. CDR3 in amino acids: CASSLRSGNQPQHF. The CDR3 nucleotides read TGTGCCAGCAGTTTGAGGTCGGGCAATCAGCCCCAGCATTTT.

The chain employs TRBV7-8 and TRBJ1-4; D gene ambiguous. Germline V CDR1 and CDR2: SGHVS, FQNEAQ. The CDR3 length is 16 residues. Trimming removed 5 bases at V and 7 bases at J, with 20 bases between. In DNA, the CDR3 is TGTGCCAGCAGCCCACGGAGAGGGTTTGAGGGTGAAAAACTGTTTTTT. Encoded protein: CASSPRRGFEGEKLFF.

As for this clone: The junction departs from the called germline gene at one end, perhaps through a read error. This chain links TRBV7-7 with TRBJ2-3, with D possibly matching TRBD1 (6 bases). CDR1 is SSHAT, CDR2 FNYEAQ, per germline (reference sequence). This CDR3 comprises 15 residues. As DNA, the CDR3 is TGTGCTAGCAGCTTAGCTCCAGGGGACACAGATACGCAGTATTTT. It encodes CASSLAPGDTDTQYF.

This clone was counted between two and nine times. The CDR3 loop reads CASSPMTAEQYF. CDR3 coding DNA: TGTGCCAGCAGTCCGATGACGGCCGAGCAGTACTTC. V gene TRBV6-6 combines with J gene TRBJ2-7; no clear D gene. Germline V gene sequence: CDR1 MNHNY, CDR2 SVGAGI (reference sequence). The CDR3 contains 12 residues. The V and J ends lost 5 bases and 6 bases respectively, with 11 bases between them.

This chain links TRBV9 with TRBJ2-3; TRBD2 agrees at 12 bases. The CDR3 extends over 16 amino acids. Germline CDR1 SGDLS, CDR2 YYNGEE. Trimming took 3 bases from V and 5 from J; bases not matched to a gene: 7. The CDR3 DNA reads TGTGCCAGCAGCGACCTAGCGGGAGGGCGGGTAGATACGCAGTATTTT. Translating gives CASSDLAGGRVDTQYF.

This chain connects TRBV6-6 to TRBJ1-1, with D uncertain. CDR1 is MNHNY and CDR2 is SVGAGI in the germline V gene (reference sequence). The CDR3 extends over 13 amino acids. Trimming stripped 6 bases from V and 2 bases from J, with 10 bases between. CDR3 in DNA: TGTGCCAGCAGAATTATACAAAACACTGAAGCTTTCTTT. Amino acids: CASRIIQNTEAFF.

This clone was picked up one time. The chain recombines TRBV19 with TRBJ1-5, with no clear D. Germline V gene data show CDR1 as LNHDA and CDR2 as SQIVND (reference sequence). The CDR3 is made up of 14 amino acids. The germline V and J ends were trimmed by 1 base and 9 bases, with 13 bases remaining between them. This CDR3 reads CASSIVIYQSPQHF. CDR3 DNA sequence: TGTGCCAGTAGTATAGTAATCTACCAATCGCCCCAGCATTTT.

The table lists this clone with a few counts. This chain connects TRBV27 to TRBJ2-7; no firm D call. The CDR3 contains 14 residues. In germline, CDR1 is MNHEY, CDR2 SMNVEV (reference sequence). Trimming left V 5 bases short and J 5 bases short, with 16 bases between. CDR3: CASSPSWGDHEQYF. In DNA form, the CDR3 reads TGTGCCAGCAGTCCCTCTTGGGGTGACCACGAGCAGTACTTC.

This clone was detected once. The chain links TRBV19 to TRBJ2-7; no definite D call. V lost 2 bases, J lost 4 bases, and 12 bases lay in between. CDR3 length: 14 amino acids. The V gene's germline CDR1 is LNHDA and CDR2 SQIVND (reference sequence). The chain's CDR3 is CASSITPPGYEQYF. Written as DNA, the CDR3 is TGTGCCAGTAGTATAACACCCCCAGGATACGAGCAGTACTTC.

This chain uses TRBV29-1 with TRBJ1-1; no clear D gene. Germline V gene sequence: CDR1 SQVTM, CDR2 ANQGSEA. The CDR3 extends over 14 amino acids. V lost 7 bases, J lost 3 bases, and 18 bases lay in between. CDR3 in amino acids: CSAVGDGLHTEAFF. Here the CDR3 DNA reads TGCAGCGCAGTTGGCGACGGGCTCCACACTGAAGCTTTCTTT.

The rearrangement joins TRBV27 to TRBJ2-7; 7 nucleotides agree with TRBD1. This CDR3 spans 12 amino acids. Looked up from germline, CDR1 is MNHEY and CDR2 is SMNVEV (reference sequence). V gave up 6 bases and J gave up 1 base; unmatched junction bases: 0. The CDR3 loop reads CASRTGSYEQYF. CDR3 bases: TGTGCCAGCAGGACAGGGTCCTACGAGCAGTACTTC.

This chain connects TRBV27 to TRBJ2-1; tentatively, D is TRBD1 (5 bases). Trimming took 10 bases from V and 6 from J, leaving 10 bases between them. CDR3 length equals 11 residues. In germline, CDR1 is MNHEY, CDR2 SMNVEV (reference sequence). In DNA form, the CDR3 reads TGTGCCATTTTGGGGCCCAATGAGCAGTTCTTC. Encoded protein: CAILGPNEQFF.

The J gene is TRBJ1-1, the V gene TRBV27; D is unclear. The germline V and J ends were trimmed by 10 bases and 10 bases, with 19 bases remaining between them. The CDR3 extends over 12 amino acids. Germline CDR1 is MNHEY and CDR2 is SMNVEV (reference sequence). CDR3 protein: CATGLDFGRAFF. CDR3 bases: TGTGCCACCGGATTGGATTTTGGGCGAGCTTTCTTT.

J is TRBJ2-2 and V is TRBV4-1; 7 bases line up with TRBD2. Germline V gene lookup returns CDR1 MGHRA and CDR2 YSYEKL. J was trimmed by 2 bases and V by 4 bases; bases with no gene match: 7. This CDR3 has 16 amino acids. The CDR3 coding sequence is TGCGCCAGCAGCCTCCGGGGGGACCCAAACACCGGGGAGCTGTTTTTT. Encoded protein: CASSLRGDPNTGELFF.

J is TRBJ2-2 and V is TRBV7-8, with D unresolved. Germline CDR1 and CDR2: SGHVS and FQNEAQ. Deletions cut 1 base from V and 6 bases from J, with 6 bases between. This CDR3 region has 13 residues. CDR3 sequence reads: CASSLVLAGELFF. DNA for the CDR3: TGTGCCAGCAGCTTAGTTCTAGCCGGGGAGCTGTTTTTT. The entire variable domain, with the rest obtained from reference TRBV7-8 and TRBJ2-2, is as follows: GAGVSQSPRYKVAKRGQDVALRCDPISGHVSLFWYQQALGQGPEFLTYFQNEAQLDKSGLPSDRFFAERPEGSVSTLKIQRTQQEDSAVYLCASSLVLAGELFFGEGSRLTVL.